This T cell receptor (beta chain) came from a study of T cell responses to AZD1222 COVID-19 vaccine. Study outcomes and limitations: Of spike-specific TCRs, nearly half reportedly target regions left unmutated in variants.

Assay used: immunoSEQ multiplex PCR; TCRdb lists only in-frame clones, some missing. Of 95,000 to 130,000 clones listed, around 94% are singletons. This clone was seen just once. The antigen is unknown. The CDR3 runs to 15 residues. Looked up from germline, CDR1 is LNHDA and CDR2 is SQIVND (reference sequence). The ends were cut back, 4 bases at V and 3 bases at J, with 15 bases in the middle. The sequence was obtained from an adult in good health. The chain carries TRBV19 and TRBJ2-5; D might be TRBD2 (5 bases). This specimen was peripheral blood, taken on day 0 of AZD1222 vaccination. The CDR3 DNA reads TGTGCCAGTAGTACCCTCTCGGGGTCCAAAGAGACCCAGTACTTC. This codes for CASSTLSGSKETQYF. Based on the CDR3 plus reference TRBV19 and TRBJ2-5, the full variable domain is DGGITQSPKYLFRKEGQNVTLSCEQNLNHDAMYWYRQDPGQGLRLIYYSQIVNDFQKGDIAEGYSVSREKKESFPLTVTSAQKNPTAFYLCASSTLSGSKETQYFGPGTRLLVL.